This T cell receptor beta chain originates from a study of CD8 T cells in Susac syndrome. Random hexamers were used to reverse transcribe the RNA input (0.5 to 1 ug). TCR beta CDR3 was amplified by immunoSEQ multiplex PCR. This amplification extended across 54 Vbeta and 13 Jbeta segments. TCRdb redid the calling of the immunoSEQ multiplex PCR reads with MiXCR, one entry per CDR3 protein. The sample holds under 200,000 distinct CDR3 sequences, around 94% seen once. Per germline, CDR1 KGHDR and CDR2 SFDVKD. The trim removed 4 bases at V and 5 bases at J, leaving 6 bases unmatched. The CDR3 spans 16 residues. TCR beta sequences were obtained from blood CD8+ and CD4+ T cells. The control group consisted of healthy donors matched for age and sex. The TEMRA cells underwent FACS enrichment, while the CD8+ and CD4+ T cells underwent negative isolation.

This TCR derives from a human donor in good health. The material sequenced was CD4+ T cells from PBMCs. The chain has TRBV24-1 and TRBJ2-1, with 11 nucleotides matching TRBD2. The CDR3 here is CATSEPTSGGDNEQFF. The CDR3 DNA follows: TGTGCCACCAGTGAACCCACTAGCGGGGGAGACAATGAGCAGTTCTTC.